Shown below are 9 T cell receptor beta chains from a single sample sequenced in a study of OX40 agonist ivuxolimab in advanced cancers. The repertoire was sequenced with immunoSEQ multiplex PCR; TCRdb's copy has only in-frame clones and lacks some. Of 3,300 or so clones listed, roughly 70% are singletons. The material was CD4+ or CD8+ T cells sorted from blood, obtained in a trial of the OX40 agonist ivuxolimab. These receptor sequences come from an adult with an advanced solid tumor such as melanoma, head and neck, liver or kidney cancer.

The J gene is TRBJ2-5, the V gene TRBV5-4, with 8 bases aligning to TRBD2. CDR1 is SGHNT and CDR2 is YYREEE in the germline V gene (reference sequence). The V and J ends lost 4 bases and 2 bases, in that order; junction bases with no gene match: 4. The CDR3 sequence is 14 residues long. The CDR3 protein is CASSGRGEQETQYF. The CDR3 bases are TGTGCCAGCAGCGGGCGGGGGGAGCAAGAGACCCAGTACTTC.

This rearrangement joins TRBV7-9 to TRBJ2-7; D uncertain. The V end was cut by 4 bases, the J end by 2 bases, with 15 bases between. Per germline, CDR1 SEHNR and CDR2 FQNEAQ (reference sequence). The CDR3 sequence is 15 residues long. Here the CDR3 reads CASSSEDTETYEQYF. The CDR3 DNA is TGTGCCAGCAGCTCGGAAGACACGGAAACCTACGAGCAGTACTTC. Drawing the rest from reference TRBV7-9 and TRBJ2-7, the complete variable domain is DTGVSQNPRHKITKRGQNVTFRCDPISEHNRLYWYRQTLGQGPEFLTYFQNEAQLEKSRLLSDRFSAERPKGSFSTLEIQRTEQGDSAMYLCASSSEDTETYEQYFGPGTRLTVT.

This clone was found once. The chain links TRBV6-1 to TRBJ1-2; perhaps TRBD1 as D (6 bases). V was pared by 6 bases and J by 6 bases, with 20 bases between. The CDR3 is 15 amino acids. Germline V CDR1 and CDR2: MNHNS, SASEGT. CDR3 sequence: CASSARETGYDGYTF. CDR3 nucleotides: TGTGCCAGCAGCGCAAGGGAAACAGGGTATGATGGCTACACCTTC.

The chain employs TRBV9 and TRBJ1-6; possibly TRBD1 for D (6 bases). The CDR3 sequence is 16 residues long. Between the trimmed V and J ends, which lost 0 bases and 7 bases, there was a span of 14 bases. Germline CDR1 is SGDLS and CDR2 is YYNGEE. This CDR3 is CASSVGGREVNSPLHF. The CDR3 DNA reads as TGTGCCAGCAGCGTAGGGGGGCGCGAGGTAAATTCACCCCTCCACTTT.

V is TRBV6-5 and J is TRBJ2-2, with a tentative D call TRBD1 (5 bases). V lost 0 bases, J lost 6 bases, and 11 bases lay in between. CDR3 length: 15 amino acids. Germline CDR1 reads MNHEY; CDR2 reads SVGAGI. The CDR3 DNA follows: TGTGCCAGCAGTTACTCAGCCCAGGGTCCCGGGGAGCTGTTTTTT. This encodes CASSYSAQGPGELFF.

The chain carries TRBV2 and TRBJ2-7; unclear D gene. Germline V lookup: CDR1 SNHLY, CDR2 FYNNEI. Deletions cut 8 bases from V and 0 bases from J, with 11 bases between. The CDR3 length is 13 residues. CDR3 amino acids: CASRPGDSYEQYF. Written as DNA, the CDR3 is TGTGCCAGCCGCCCCGGCGACTCCTACGAGCAGTACTTC.

V is TRBV2 and J is TRBJ1-4; TRBD1 matches at 9 bases. CDR1 is SNHLY and CDR2 is FYNNEI in the germline V gene. This CDR3 comprises 14 residues. Losses at the gene ends were 2 bases for V and 8 bases for J; bases not matched to a gene: 3. CDR3 sequence reads: CASSENRGREKLFF. In DNA form, the CDR3 reads TGTGCCAGCAGTGAAAACAGGGGGCGCGAAAAACTGTTTTTT.

The chain recombines TRBV7-2 with TRBJ2-7; no clear D gene. Per germline, CDR1 SGHTA and CDR2 FQGNSA. CDR3 length: 13 residues. Trimming shortened V by 1 base and J by 1 base, and 5 bases separated the two germline ends. The CDR3 DNA sequence: TGTGCCAGCAGCTTAGGGGATTCCTACGAGCAGTACTTC. Protein product: CASSLGDSYEQYF. Supplemented by reference TRBV7-2 and TRBJ2-7, the full variable domain reads GAGVSQSPSNKVTEKGKDVELRCDPISGHTALYWYRQSLGQGLEFLIYFQGNSAPDKSGLPSDRFSAERTGGSVSTLTIQRTQQEDSAVYLCASSLGDSYEQYFGPGTRLTVT.

The CDR3 spells CATSRDPDRFYNQPQHF. The DNA of the CDR3 is TGTGCCACCAGCAGAGATCCCGACAGGTTTTACAATCAGCCCCAGCATTTT. This chain uses TRBV15 with TRBJ1-5; maybe TRBD1 (6 bases). Trimming cost V 0 bases and J 3 bases, with 15 bases left between them. Germline assignment: CDR1 LNHNV and CDR2 YYDKDF (reference sequence). The CDR3 consists of 17 residues.